This T cell receptor (beta chain) came from a study of PD-1 blockade in classical Hodgkin lymphoma. Regarding this clone: What it recognizes is unknown.

Study results and caveats: The drivers behind the repertoire differences, possibly disease activity or prior therapy, remain undefined.

The time point: cycle 4 day 1 (C4D1), after more than five weeks of nivolumab. Each patient experienced a relapse that followed autologous stem cell transplantation, and brentuximab vedotin exposure varied. Germline loops: CDR1 ENHRY, CDR2 SYGVKD. The CDR3 sequence is 13 residues long. V lost 10 bases, J lost 1 base, and 7 bases stayed unmatched. The data were produced by immunoSEQ multiplex PCR, yet TCRdb's version contains in-frame clones alone and is incomplete. The sample includes around 92,000 clones, 75% to 85% seen only once; the top ten take 17%. The clonotype originates from a human donor with classical Hodgkin lymphoma. This specimen was peripheral blood mononuclear cells (PBMCs), taken before the fourth cycle of nivolumab. This chain links TRBV10-3 with TRBJ2-7, with TRBD2 matching over 7 bases. As DNA, the CDR3 is TGTGCCACAGAGAGCGGGGATTCCTACGAGCAGTACTTC. It codes for CATESGDSYEQYF.